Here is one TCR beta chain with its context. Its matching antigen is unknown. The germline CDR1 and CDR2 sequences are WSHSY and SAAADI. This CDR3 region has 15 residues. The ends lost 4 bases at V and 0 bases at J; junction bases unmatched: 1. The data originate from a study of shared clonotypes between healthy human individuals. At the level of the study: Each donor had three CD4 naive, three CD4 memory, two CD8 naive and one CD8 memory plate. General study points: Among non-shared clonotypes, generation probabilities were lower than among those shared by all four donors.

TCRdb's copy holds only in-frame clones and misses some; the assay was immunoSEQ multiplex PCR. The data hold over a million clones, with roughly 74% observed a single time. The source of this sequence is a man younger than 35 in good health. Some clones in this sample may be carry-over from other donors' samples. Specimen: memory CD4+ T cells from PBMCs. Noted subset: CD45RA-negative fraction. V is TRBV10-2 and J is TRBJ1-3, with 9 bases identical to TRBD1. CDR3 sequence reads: CASSGDRVSGNTIYF. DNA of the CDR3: TGCGCCAGCAGTGGGGACAGGGTCTCTGGAAACACCATATATTTT.